A single sample gave rise to the 10 T cell receptor beta chains below, sequenced in a study of CD8 T cells in ankylosing spondylitis. General study points: It appeared that ankylosing spondylitis blood was characterized by a TCR beta motif of about eight highly homologous variants.

Their specific antigens are unknown. A single record per CDR3 protein comes from TCRdb applying MiXCR to the 5' RACE reads. There are 200,000 to 250,000 distinct CDR3 sequences in the sample; about 18% occur only once, and under 45% lies in the top ten. Sequencing was performed on blood, either unsorted or a sorted T cell fraction (not recorded which). These receptors all come from a male donor with ankylosing spondylitis.

The rearrangement joins TRBV6-4 to TRBJ1-1; D not certain. The germline gives CDR1 MRHNA, CDR2 SNTAGT. The V and J ends lost 5 bases and 2 bases respectively, with 9 bases between them. The CDR3 extends over 13 amino acids. This chain's CDR3 is CASSSESNTEAFF. The CDR3 nucleotides read TGTGCCAGCAGTTCCGAGAGTAACACTGAAGCTTTCTTT.

This clonotype was seen only a few times. This chain links TRBV4-3 with TRBJ2-1; 8 nucleotides agree with TRBD2. Unmatched junction bases numbered 9, after V lost 4 bases and J lost 7 bases. The germline V gene encodes CDR1 LGHNA and CDR2 YSLEER. The CDR3 has 15 residues. This CDR3 is CASSLGTSYLNEQFF. The CDR3 nucleotides are TGCGCCAGCAGCCTCGGGACTAGTTACCTAAATGAGCAGTTCTTC.

This clonotype came up a few times. As DNA, the CDR3 is TGCAGTGCTAGAGAGGCGGACGCGAACACCGGGGAGCTGTTTTTT. This codes for CSAREADANTGELFF. This chain connects TRBV20-1 to TRBJ2-2; no definite D call. The germline V gene encodes CDR1 DFQATT and CDR2 SNEGSKA (reference sequence). V was shortened by 0 bases and J by 0 bases, with 8 bases between the two germline ends. The CDR3 length is 15 residues.

V gene TRBV5-1 combines with J gene TRBJ2-3; D is ambiguous. The CDR3 consists of 17 residues. Germline CDR1 reads SGHRS; CDR2 reads YFSETQ. Trimming took 0 bases from V and 0 from J, leaving 14 bases between them. CDR3 protein: CASSLAAADPSTDTQYF. The CDR3 DNA is TGCGCCAGCAGCTTGGCCGCAGCAGACCCTAGCACAGATACGCAGTATTTT.

This clonotype was seen a few times. The gene calls are TRBV20-1 and TRBJ2-7, with 7 nucleotides matching TRBD2. The ends lost 0 bases at V and 0 bases at J; junction bases unmatched: 8. The CDR3 totals 16 residues. Looked up from germline, CDR1 is DFQATT and CDR2 is SNEGSKA (reference sequence). This CDR3 is CSARELERGYSYEQYF. CDR3 in DNA: TGCAGTGCTAGAGAGTTGGAGCGGGGTTACTCCTACGAGCAGTACTTC.

The genes are TRBV5-6 and TRBJ1-2; 9 bases are a match to TRBD1. Trimming removed 4 bases from V and 2 bases from J; junction bases left unmatched: 6. The CDR3 contains 15 residues. The germline V gene has CDR1 SGHDT and CDR2 YYEEEE. The CDR3 sequence is CASSHRTGDNYGYTF. In DNA form, the CDR3 reads TGTGCCAGCAGCCACCGGACAGGGGACAACTATGGCTACACCTTC.

The chain employs TRBV15 and TRBJ1-2; D is ambiguous. The CDR3 totals 13 residues. The V end was cut by 3 bases, the J end by 7 bases, with 12 bases between. Germline CDR1 is LNHNV and CDR2 is YYDKDF (reference sequence). The CDR3 DNA sequence: TGTGCCACCAGCAGCAGAGGGCCGGGTGGCTACACCTTC. Amino acids: CATSSRGPGGYTF. Drawing the rest from reference TRBV15 and TRBJ1-2, the complete variable domain is DAMVIQNPRYQVTQFGKPVTLSCSQTLNHNVMYWYQQKSSQAPKLLFHYYDKDFNNEADTPDNFQSRRPNTSFCFLDIRSPGLGDTAMYLCATSSRGPGGYTFGSGTRLTVV.

The chain uses TRBV7-9 and TRBJ2-2; a weak D match, TRBD1 (6 bases). Trimming left V 11 bases short and J 5 bases short, with 18 bases between. The germline V gene encodes CDR1 SEHNR and CDR2 FQNEAQ (reference sequence). The length of the CDR3 is 14 residues. As DNA, the CDR3 is TGTGCCTCCTGGCCGACAGGCCGAACCGGGGAGCTGTTTTTT. Its translation is CASWPTGRTGELFF. The full variable domain, with the rest looked up from reference TRBV7-9 and TRBJ2-2, is DTGVSQNPRHKITKRGQNVTFRCDPISEHNRLYWYRQTLGQGPEFLTYFQNEAQLEKSRLLSDRFSAERPKGSFSTLEIQRTEQGDSAMYLCASWPTGRTGELFFGEGSRLTVL.

This clonotype came up many times. This chain connects TRBV4-1 to TRBJ2-1; TRBD1 might be the D (5 bases). This CDR3 contains 15 residues. The V gene lost 0 bases and the J gene lost 4 bases, with 10 bases spanning the gap. CDR1 is MGHRA, CDR2 YSYEKL, per germline. CDR3 in DNA: TGCGCCAGCAGCCAAGATAGGGGTCTTTACAATGAGCAGTTCTTC. Its protein is CASSQDRGLYNEQFF.

The chain carries TRBV28 and TRBJ1-1; no clear D. V gave up 3 bases and J gave up 1 base, with 6 bases separating them. CDR3 length equals 13 residues. Germline V gene lookup returns CDR1 MDHEN and CDR2 SYDVKM. The CDR3 nucleotides are TGTGCCAGCAGTTTTAGGCCGAACACTGAAGCTTTCTTT. This gives the protein CASSFRPNTEAFF.